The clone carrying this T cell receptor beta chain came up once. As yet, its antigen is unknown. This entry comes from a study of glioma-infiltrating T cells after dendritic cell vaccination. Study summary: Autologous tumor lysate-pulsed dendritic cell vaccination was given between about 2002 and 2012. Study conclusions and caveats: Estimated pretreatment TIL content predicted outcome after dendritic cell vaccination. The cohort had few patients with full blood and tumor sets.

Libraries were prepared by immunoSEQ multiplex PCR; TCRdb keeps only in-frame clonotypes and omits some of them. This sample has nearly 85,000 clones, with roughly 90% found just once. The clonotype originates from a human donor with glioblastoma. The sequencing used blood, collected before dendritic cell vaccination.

CDR3 amino acids: CAISATGGAETQYF. CDR3 DNA: TGTGCCATCAGCGCGACAGGGGGCGCAGAGACCCAGTACTTC. This rearrangement joins TRBV10-3 to TRBJ2-5; 10 nucleotides align to TRBD1. V was clipped by 6 bases and J by 4 bases; unmatched bases: 5. CDR3 size: 14 residues. Per germline, CDR1 ENHRY and CDR2 SYGVKD.